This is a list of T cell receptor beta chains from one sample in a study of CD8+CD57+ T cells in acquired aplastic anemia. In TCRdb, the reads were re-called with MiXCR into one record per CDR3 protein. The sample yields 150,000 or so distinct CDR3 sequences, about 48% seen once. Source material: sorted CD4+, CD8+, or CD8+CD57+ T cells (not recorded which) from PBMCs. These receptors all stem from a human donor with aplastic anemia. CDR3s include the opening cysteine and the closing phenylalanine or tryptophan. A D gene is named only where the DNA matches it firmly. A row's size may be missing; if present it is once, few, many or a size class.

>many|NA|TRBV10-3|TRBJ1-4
TGTGCCAGCAGTGAGGGGTCAGGGACTAATGAAAAACTGTTTTTT
CASSEGSGTNEKLFF
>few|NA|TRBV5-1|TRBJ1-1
TGCGCCAGCAGCTTGGTCAGAGGAACTGAAGCTTTCTTT
CASSLVRGTEAFF
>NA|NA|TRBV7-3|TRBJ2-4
TGTGCCAGCAGCCTTAACCCATTGGGATACATTCAGTACTTC
CASSLNPLGYIQYF
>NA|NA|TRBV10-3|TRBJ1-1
TGTGCCATCATGGGGACCACTGAAGCTTTCTTT
CAIMGTTEAFF
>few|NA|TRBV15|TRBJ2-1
TGTGCCACCAGCAGAGAAGTTAATGAGCAGTTCTTC
CATSREVNEQFF
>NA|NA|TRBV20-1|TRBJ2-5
TGCAGTGCTAGCCCAACTGATTGGCGTCCCTCGCCGTACCAAGAGACCCGGTACTTC
CSASPTDWRPSPYQETRYF
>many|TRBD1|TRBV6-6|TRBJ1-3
TGTGCCAGCAGACAACAGGGGCCTGGAAACACCATATATTTT
CASRQQGPGNTIYF
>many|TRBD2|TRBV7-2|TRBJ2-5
TGTGCCAGCGGCTTAGGGGCTAGCGGGGGGTGGGAGACCCAGTACTTC
CASGLGASGGWETQYF
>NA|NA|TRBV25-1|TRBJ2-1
TGTGCCAGCAGTGACCCGAGCTCCTACAATGAGCAGTTCTTC
CASSDPSSYNEQFF
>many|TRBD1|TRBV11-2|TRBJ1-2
TGTGCCAGCAGCTTAGAATGGGGGACAGGGTACGGCAACTATGGCTACACCTTC
CASSLEWGTGYGNYGYTF
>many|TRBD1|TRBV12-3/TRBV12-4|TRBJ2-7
TGTGCCAGCAGCTCAGGGACAGGGGGTCCCTACGAGCAGTACTTC
CASSSGTGGPYEQYF
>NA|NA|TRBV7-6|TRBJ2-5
TGTGCCAGCAGCCCAAGGACTGAAGAGACCCAGTACTTC
CASSPRTEETQYF
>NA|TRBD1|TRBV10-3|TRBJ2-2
TGTGCCACCACCGAGGGACAGGGGAGCACCGGGGAGCTGTTTTTT
CATTEGQGSTGELFF
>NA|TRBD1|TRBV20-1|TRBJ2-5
TGCAGTGCTAGTACTCCAGGGGGTCCAGGAGAGACCCAGTACTTC
CSASTPGGPGETQYF
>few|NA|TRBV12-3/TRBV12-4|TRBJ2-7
TGTGCCAGCAGTTTAAGAGAAAACTACGAGCAGTACTTC
CASSLRENYEQYF
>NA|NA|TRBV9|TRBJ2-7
TGTGCCAGCAGCTTCCTCCGACACGAGCAGTACTTC
CASSFLRHEQYF
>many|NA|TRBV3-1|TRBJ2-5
TGTGCCAGCAGCCAATTGCGGACCCAGTACTTC
CASSQLRTQYF
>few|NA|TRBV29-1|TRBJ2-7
TGCAGCGTTGGGAGGGGTTACGAGCAGTACTTC
CSVGRGYEQYF
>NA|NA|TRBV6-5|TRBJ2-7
TGTGCCAGCAGTTACTCGACGGATTCCTACGAGCAGTACTTC
CASSYSTDSYEQYF
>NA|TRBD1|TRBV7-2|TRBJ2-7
TGTGCCAGCAGCCCTCGGACAGGGGGAGCCGAGCAGTACTTC
CASSPRTGGAEQYF
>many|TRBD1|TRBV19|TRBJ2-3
TGTGCCAGTAGTATGACCCGACAGGGTTCTAGCACAGATACGCAGTATTTT
CASSMTRQGSSTDTQYF
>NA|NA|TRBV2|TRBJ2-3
TGTGCCAGCAAGTTAGGGTCAGATACGCAGTATTTT
CASKLGSDTQYF
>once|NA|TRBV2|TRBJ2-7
TGTGCCAGCAATGAAGGGCAGGGCCCCTACGAGCAGTACTTC
CASNEGQGPYEQYF
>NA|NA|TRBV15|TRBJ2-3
TGTGCCACCAGCAGTGAGAAGACAGGCACAGATACGCAGTATTTT
CATSSEKTGTDTQYF